Presented here are 26 T cell receptor beta chains from one specimen sequenced in a study of control samples from healthy donors and cancer patients (dated by TCRdb to 2020 to 2021). Library method: the immunoSEQ multiplex PCR assay. The clones in this table, taken by TCRdb from immuneACCESS, are in-frame only. Not every clone is retained; where verified, under half of the shortfall comes from an unresolved V gene, and the cause of the rest is unknown. In all, the sample holds about 120,000 clones, and roughly 90% of those were seen once. Of the sample, 2.5% to 3% is held by the ten largest clones. Sequences were obtained from blood. The receptors come from a man in his forties in good health.

The chain joins TRBV6-1 to TRBJ1-5; D is ambiguous. The germline V and J ends were trimmed by 1 base and 5 bases, with 12 bases remaining between them. The CDR3 runs to 15 residues. Looked up from germline, CDR1 is MNHNS and CDR2 is SASEGT. The CDR3 is CASSEVDGRDQPQHF. The CDR3 DNA sequence: TGTGCCAGCAGTGAAGTAGATGGACGTGATCAGCCCCAGCATTTT.

This chain connects TRBV3-1 (or the pseudogene TRBV3-2) to TRBJ1-4; the D gene is possibly TRBD1 (6 bases). V shed 4 bases and J shed 8 bases, with 20 bases lying between them. The V gene's germline CDR1 is LGHDT and CDR2 YNNKEL (reference sequence). The CDR3 is 16 residues long. DNA of the CDR3: TGTGCCAGCAGCCCGAGGACAGCCCCTGGGAAAGAAAAACTGTTTTTT. Translation: CASSPRTAPGKEKLFF.

The chain combines TRBV28 with TRBJ2-7; 7 nucleotides match TRBD1. With 5 bases clipped from V and 4 bases from J, the junction kept 8 bases outside the gene matches. The germline V gene encodes CDR1 MDHEN and CDR2 SYDVKM. The CDR3 sequence is 14 residues long. This CDR3 reads CASSPGTEFYEQYF. The CDR3 nucleotides are TGTGCCAGCAGTCCCGGGACAGAGTTTTACGAGCAGTACTTC.

As regards this clone: The identical CDR3 is also encoded by other nucleotide sequences in the sample. The rearrangement links TRBV30 to TRBJ1-1; D gene ambiguous. Germline values: CDR1 GTSNPN, CDR2 SVGIG (reference sequence). V was trimmed by 3 bases and J by 1 base, leaving 3 bases between them. The CDR3 extends over 11 amino acids. In DNA form, the CDR3 reads TGTGCCTGGAGCACGAACACTGAAGCTTTCTTT. Residues: CAWSTNTEAFF.

In the case of this clone: This same CDR3 is encoded by further DNA sequences in the sample. The chain carries TRBV5-1 and TRBJ1-1, with D uncertain. Per the germline V gene, CDR1 is SGHRS and CDR2 is YFSETQ. V lost 0 bases and J 2 bases, leaving 8 bases between the germline ends. The CDR3 is 14 residues long. As DNA, the CDR3 is TGCGCCAGCAGCTTGGATAGGGCAAACACTGAAGCTTTCTTT. Residues: CASSLDRANTEAFF.

Here the CDR3 reads CASSQKGQGLSNYGYTF. In nucleotides, the CDR3 is TGCGCCAGCAGCCAGAAGGGACAGGGACTTTCTAACTATGGCTACACCTTC. The chain recombines TRBV4-1 with TRBJ1-2; 9 bases map to TRBD1. CDR1 and CDR2 (germline): MGHRA, YSYEKL. With V trimmed by 3 bases and J by 0 bases, 8 bases remained unmatched. The CDR3 covers 17 residues.

The V gene is TRBV5-1, the J gene TRBJ1-1; D is uncertain. Germline CDR1 reads SGHRS; CDR2 reads YFSETQ. The CDR3 spans 13 residues. Trimming shortened V by 6 bases and J by 3 bases, and 12 bases separated the two germline ends. CDR3 sequence reads: CASKKGSDTEAFF. CDR3 DNA: TGCGCCAGCAAGAAGGGTTCGGACACTGAAGCTTTCTTT.

The chain is built from TRBV10-3 and TRBJ1-6, with TRBD1 identical over 11 bases. V lost 6 bases and J lost 9; bases outside the gene matches: 4. Germline loops: CDR1 ENHRY, CDR2 SYGVKD. The CDR3 is 14 residues long. CDR3: CAIRPGTGGSPLHF. The CDR3 DNA sequence: TGTGCCATCAGACCCGGGACAGGGGGTTCACCCCTCCACTTT.

This chain joins TRBV5-1 and TRBJ1-1, with D possibly TRBD1 on 5 matching bases. The CDR3 length is 13 residues. Trimming removed 5 bases at V and 1 base at J, with 9 bases between. Germline V gene lookup returns CDR1 SGHRS and CDR2 YFSETQ. For the CDR3, the DNA is TGCGCCAGCAGTCGGGACCAGAACACTGAAGCTTTCTTT. As protein: CASSRDQNTEAFF.

This chain connects TRBV5-6 to TRBJ1-2; 12 bases line up with TRBD1. CDR1 and CDR2 from the germline V gene are SGHDT and YYEEEE. The length of the CDR3 is 14 residues. V trimming: 3 bases; J trimming: 6 bases; junction bases outside the gene matches: 3. The CDR3 spells CASSSGTGGHGYTF. As DNA, the CDR3 is TGTGCCAGCAGCTCGGGGACAGGGGGCCATGGCTACACCTTC.

This clone has only one observation. The chain joins TRBV7-9 to TRBJ2-5; D ambiguous. Per the germline V gene, CDR1 is SEHNR and CDR2 is FQNEAQ (reference sequence). Trimming took off 2 bases at V and 9 bases at J, with 19 bases between the two ends. This CDR3 has 15 residues. The CDR3 nucleotides are TGTGCCAGCAGCTTAAATGTCGGTGTCGTGTGGGCCCAGTACTTC. Protein: CASSLNVGVVWAQYF.

The chain recombines TRBV14 with TRBJ2-2, with a possible D match to TRBD1 (5 bases). CDR3 length equals 13 residues. Trimming took off 4 bases at V and 4 bases at J, with 7 bases between the two ends. CDR1 is SGHDN and CDR2 is FVKESK in the germline V gene. Here the CDR3 DNA reads TGTGCCAGCAGCCCCCAGGGCACCGGGGAGCTGTTTTTT. It yields the protein CASSPQGTGELFF. The variable domain in full, with the rest retrieved from reference TRBV14 and TRBJ2-2, is EAGVTQFPSHSVIEKGQTVTLRCDPISGHDNLYWYRRVMGKEIKFLLHFVKESKQDESGMPNNRFLAERTGGTYSTLKVQPAELEDSGVYFCASSPQGTGELFFGEGSRLTVL.

The V and J genes are TRBV29-1 and TRBJ1-1; D not resolved. V dropped 7 bases and J dropped 0 bases, with 12 bases sitting between them. The CDR3 runs to 13 residues. The V gene's germline CDR1 is SQVTM and CDR2 ANQGSEA. CDR3 nucleotide sequence: TGCAGCGCGAGTGGACCGTTGAACACTGAAGCTTTCTTT. Translating gives CSASGPLNTEAFF.

V usage is TRBV7-2 and J usage is TRBJ2-2; the match to TRBD1 covers 7 bases. The CDR3 has 16 amino acids. Per the germline V gene, CDR1 is SGHTA and CDR2 is FQGNSA. The J segment lost 4 bases and the V segment lost 1 base, leaving 6 bases of the junction unmatched. CDR3 DNA sequence: TGTGCCAGCAGCTTAGACGTGACAGGGCCCACCGGGGAGCTGTTTTTT. Translating it yields CASSLDVTGPTGELFF.

The genes are TRBV4-1 and TRBJ1-5; TRBD1 aligns across 9 bases. The germline V gene has CDR1 MGHRA and CDR2 YSYEKL. CDR3 length: 14 residues. The junction had 5 bases not matched to a gene; V was cut back by 6 bases and J by 5 bases. The CDR3 nucleotides read TGCGCCAGCAGGGCTACAGGGGGCGATCAGCCCCAGCATTTT. Encoded protein: CASRATGGDQPQHF.

The CDR3 here is CASSSLGGRNTGELFF. The CDR3 DNA reads as TGCGCCAGCAGCTCCCTCGGGGGGAGAAACACCGGGGAGCTGTTTTTT. This chain uses TRBV5-1 with TRBJ2-2, with 7 bases lining up with TRBD2. Germline-derived CDR1 and CDR2 are SGHRS and YFSETQ. The CDR3 sequence is 16 residues long. V was pared by 3 bases and J by 2 bases, with 7 bases of the junction left unmatched.

The V gene is TRBV19, the J gene TRBJ2-1; possibly TRBD1 for D (5 bases). The CDR3 length is 15 residues. V lost 1 base to trimming and J lost 4 bases, with 11 bases between them. Per the germline V gene, CDR1 is LNHDA and CDR2 is SQIVND (reference sequence). CDR3 loop: CASSIGAGPYNEQFF. CDR3 nucleotides: TGTGCCAGTAGTATAGGGGCAGGGCCATACAATGAGCAGTTCTTC. Variable domain in full (rest from reference TRBV19 and TRBJ2-1): DGGITQSPKYLFRKEGQNVTLSCEQNLNHDAMYWYRQDPGQGLRLIYYSQIVNDFQKGDIAEGYSVSREKKESFPLTVTSAQKNPTAFYLCASSIGAGPYNEQFFGPGTRLTVL.

This sequence joins TRBV4-2 and TRBJ1-3; TRBD1 might be the D (6 bases). Trimming cost V 0 bases and J 0 bases, with 12 bases left between them. This CDR3 has 17 residues. The germline gives CDR1 LGHNA, CDR2 YNFKEQ. CDR3 residues: CASSQERGRGSGNTIYF. The CDR3 nucleotides are TGTGCCAGCAGCCAAGAAAGAGGCAGGGGCTCTGGAAACACCATATATTTT.

J is TRBJ1-4 and V is TRBV21-1. TRBV21-1 is designated a pseudogene. CDR3 size: 14 residues. The CDR3 nucleotides are TGTGCCAGCAGCAAAGTGTTAAGGAGGGAAAAACTGTTTTTT. This codes for CASSKVLRREKLFF.

V gene TRBV20-1 combines with J gene TRBJ2-5, with 8 bases lining up with TRBD2. V was clipped by 5 bases and J by 5 bases; unmatched bases: 13. The CDR3 totals 15 residues. The germline CDR1 and CDR2 sequences are DFQATT and SNEGSKA (reference sequence). The CDR3 DNA sequence: TGCAGTGCTCGTGTGAGCGGGGGATCGCCCGAGACCCAGTACTTC. Its translation: CSARVSGGSPETQYF.

This clone was counted a single time. V usage is TRBV29-1 and J usage is TRBJ1-5; unclear D gene. CDR3 length: 13 residues. Trimming removed 0 bases from V and 9 bases from J, with 12 bases in between. Germline V CDR1 and CDR2: SQVTM, ANQGSEA. The CDR3 loop reads CSVEEGPDRPQHF. CDR3 coding DNA: TGCAGCGTTGAAGAAGGTCCCGACCGGCCCCAGCATTTT.

The V and J genes are TRBV5-4 and TRBJ1-1; weak D call: TRBD1 (6 bases). Germline V gene lookup returns CDR1 SGHNT and CDR2 YYREEE (reference sequence). With 3 bases removed from V and 3 bases from J, the gap between germline ends came to 15 bases. The CDR3 spans 15 residues. The CDR3 loop is CASSSPKGGHTEAFF. Here the CDR3 DNA reads TGTGCCAGCAGCTCGCCTAAAGGGGGACACACTGAAGCTTTCTTT.

Here the CDR3 reads CASSPGPVYNEQFF. In DNA, the CDR3 is TGTGCCAGCAGCCCGGGACCCGTCTACAATGAGCAGTTCTTC. The chain recombines TRBV28 with TRBJ2-1, with D perhaps TRBD1 or TRBD2 (5 bases each). Trimming removed 6 bases from V and 3 bases from J, with 12 bases in between. Germline V gene data show CDR1 as MDHEN and CDR2 as SYDVKM. The length of the CDR3 is 14 residues.

This chain uses TRBV5-1 with TRBJ1-2, with 10 positions matching TRBD1. This CDR3 region has 15 residues. Trimming took 6 bases from V and 4 from J; bases not matched to a gene: 9. Germline values: CDR1 SGHRS, CDR2 YFSETQ. CDR3 sequence: CASTTGQGGFYGYTF. For the CDR3, the DNA is TGCGCCAGCACCACTGGACAGGGGGGGTTCTATGGCTACACCTTC. The whole variable domain, filled in from reference TRBV5-1 and TRBJ1-2, reads KAGVTQTPRYLIKTRGQQVTLSCSPISGHRSVSWYQQTPGQGLQFLFEYFSETQRNKGNFPGRFSGRQFSNSRSEMNVSTLELGDSALYLCASTTGQGGFYGYTFGSGTRLTVV.

This rearrangement joins TRBV18 to TRBJ1-2, with D hard to call. CDR1 and CDR2 (germline): KGHSH, LQKENI. The CDR3 sequence is 16 residues long. The ends were cut back, 0 bases at V and 0 bases at J, with 11 bases in the middle. This CDR3 is CASSPPQAYTNYGYTF. The CDR3 DNA reads as TGTGCCAGCTCACCACCCCAGGCCTATACTAACTATGGCTACACCTTC.

This chain connects TRBV5-1 to TRBJ1-1; no clear D gene. V was shortened by 3 bases and J by 0 bases, with 9 bases between the two germline ends. CDR1 and CDR2 from the germline V gene are SGHRS and YFSETQ. The CDR3 loop spans 14 amino acids. The CDR3 loop reads CASSSVVLNTEAFF. CDR3 nucleotide sequence: TGCGCCAGCAGCTCTGTGGTCTTGAACACTGAAGCTTTCTTT.